This T cell receptor (beta chain) is from a study of T cell repertoires in ileal Crohn's disease. Background on the study: At surgery, about 38% of patients smoked, with median disease duration 7.9 years. Regarding the study as a whole: Mucosal expansions were suggested to be mainly CD8 T cells.

CDR1 SNHLY and CDR2 FYNNEI come from the germline V gene. CDR3 length: 15 residues. V was shortened by 5 bases and J by 7 bases, with 15 bases between the two germline ends. As to time point: proximal margin of the surgical specimen (macroscopically non-inflamed). Eligibility required adulthood, ileal or ileocolonic Crohn's disease and indicated ileocolonic resection. A remark on this clone: Its antigen remains unidentified.

Some clones are missing from TCRdb's copy, which holds only in-frame ones; the method was immunoSEQ multiplex PCR. The table lists 7,000 to 8,000 clones, just under 80% of them singletons. Sequencing was done on a sample of ileal tissue. The chain couples TRBV2 to TRBJ1-6; D not resolved. The receptor comes from an adult with Crohn's disease. The CDR3, as DNA: TGTGCCAGCAGTCGCGGGAGTGCTTCGAATTCACCCCTCCACTTT. It translates to CASSRGSASNSPLHF.